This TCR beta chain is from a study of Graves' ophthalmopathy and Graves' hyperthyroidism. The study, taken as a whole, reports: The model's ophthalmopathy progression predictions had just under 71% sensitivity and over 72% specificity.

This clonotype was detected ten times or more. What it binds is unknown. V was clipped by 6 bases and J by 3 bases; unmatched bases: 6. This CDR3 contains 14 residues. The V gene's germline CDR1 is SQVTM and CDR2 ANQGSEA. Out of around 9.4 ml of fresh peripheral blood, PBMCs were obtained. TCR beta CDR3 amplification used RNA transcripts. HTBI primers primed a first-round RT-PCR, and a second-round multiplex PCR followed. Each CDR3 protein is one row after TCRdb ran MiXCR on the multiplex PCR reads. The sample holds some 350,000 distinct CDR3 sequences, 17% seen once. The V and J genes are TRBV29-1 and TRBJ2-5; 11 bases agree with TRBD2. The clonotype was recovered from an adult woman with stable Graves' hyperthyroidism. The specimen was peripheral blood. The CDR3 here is CSVRPLAGEETQYF. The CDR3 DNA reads TGCAGCGTGCGGCCACTAGCGGGAGAAGAGACCCAGTACTTC.